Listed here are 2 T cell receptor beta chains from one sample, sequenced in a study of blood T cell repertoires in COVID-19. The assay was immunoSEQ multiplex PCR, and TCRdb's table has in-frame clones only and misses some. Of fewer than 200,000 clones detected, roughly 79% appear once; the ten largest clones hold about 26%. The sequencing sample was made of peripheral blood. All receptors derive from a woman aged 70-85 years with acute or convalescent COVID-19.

The CDR3 is CASSPEFGSTYEQYF. CDR3 bases: TGTGCCAGCTCACCAGAGTTCGGGAGTACCTACGAGCAGTACTTC. The V and J genes are TRBV18 and TRBJ2-7; maybe TRBD2 (6 bases). The CDR3 contains 15 residues. V was trimmed by 2 bases and J by 2 bases, leaving 13 bases between them. CDR1 and CDR2 from the germline V gene are KGHSH and LQKENI.

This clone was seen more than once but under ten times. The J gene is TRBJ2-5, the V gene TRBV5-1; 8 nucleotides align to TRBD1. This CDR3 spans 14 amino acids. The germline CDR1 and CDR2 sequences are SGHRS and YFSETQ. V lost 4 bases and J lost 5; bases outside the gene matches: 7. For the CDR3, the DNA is TGCGCCAGCAGCCACCTACAGGGGGATGAGACCCAGTACTTC. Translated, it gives CASSHLQGDETQYF.